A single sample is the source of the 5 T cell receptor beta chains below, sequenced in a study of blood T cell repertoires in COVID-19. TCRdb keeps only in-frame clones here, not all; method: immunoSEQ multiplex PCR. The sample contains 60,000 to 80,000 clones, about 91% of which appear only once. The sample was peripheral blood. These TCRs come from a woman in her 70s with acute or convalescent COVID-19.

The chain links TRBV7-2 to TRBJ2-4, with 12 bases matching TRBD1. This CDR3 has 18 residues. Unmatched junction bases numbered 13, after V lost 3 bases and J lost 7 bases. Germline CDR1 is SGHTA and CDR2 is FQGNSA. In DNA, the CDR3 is TGTGCCAGCAGCTTTCCGGGACAGGGGGCGCGGTTGGAGAACATTCAGTACTTC. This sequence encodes CASSFPGQGARLENIQYF. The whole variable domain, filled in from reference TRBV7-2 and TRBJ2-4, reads GAGVSQSPSNKVTEKGKDVELRCDPISGHTALYWYRQSLGQGLEFLIYFQGNSAPDKSGLPSDRFSAERTGGSVSTLTIQRTQQEDSAVYLCASSFPGQGARLENIQYFGAGTRLSVL.

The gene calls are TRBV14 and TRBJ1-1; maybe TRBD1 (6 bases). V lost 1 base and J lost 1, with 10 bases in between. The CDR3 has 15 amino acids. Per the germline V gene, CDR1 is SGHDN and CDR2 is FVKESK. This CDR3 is CASSQATGPNTEAFF. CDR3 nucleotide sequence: TGTGCCAGCAGCCAAGCGACAGGACCGAACACTGAAGCTTTCTTT. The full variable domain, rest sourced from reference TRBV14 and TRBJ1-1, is EAGVTQFPSHSVIEKGQTVTLRCDPISGHDNLYWYRRVMGKEIKFLLHFVKESKQDESGMPNNRFLAERTGGTYSTLKVQPAELEDSGVYFCASSQATGPNTEAFFGQGTRLTVV.

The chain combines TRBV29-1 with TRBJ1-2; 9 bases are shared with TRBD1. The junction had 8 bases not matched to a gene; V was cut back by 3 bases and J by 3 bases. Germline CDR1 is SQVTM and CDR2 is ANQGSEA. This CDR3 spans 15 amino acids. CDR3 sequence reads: CSVDAGWDRDYGYTF. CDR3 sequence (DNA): TGCAGCGTTGATGCGGGGTGGGACAGGGACTATGGCTACACCTTC.

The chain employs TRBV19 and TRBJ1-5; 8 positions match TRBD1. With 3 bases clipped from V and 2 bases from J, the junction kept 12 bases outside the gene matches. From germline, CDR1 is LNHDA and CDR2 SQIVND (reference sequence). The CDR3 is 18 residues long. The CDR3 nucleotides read TGTGCCAGTAGTATTCAGTCAGGGGGCGCGACGGGCAATCAGCCCCAGCATTTT. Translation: CASSIQSGGATGNQPQHF.

The CDR3 loop reads CASSSFQIQGASTYEQYF. The CDR3 DNA reads as TGTGCCAGCAGCAGTTTCCAAATTCAAGGGGCCAGCACCTACGAGCAGTACTTC. The chain employs TRBV6-2 or TRBV6-3 and TRBJ2-7; D is perhaps TRBD1 (5 bases). V lost 6 bases, J lost 2 bases, and 26 bases lay in between. The germline CDR1 and CDR2 sequences are MNHEY and SVGEGT. The length of the CDR3 is 18 residues.